These 26 T cell receptor beta chains were all obtained from the same sample, sequenced in a study of T-cell reconstitution after alpha-beta-depleted transplantation in children. Unique molecular identifiers were used in preparing the TCRbeta library. TCRdb redid the calling of the PCR reads with MiXCR, one entry per CDR3 protein. The table lists over 120,000 distinct CDR3 sequences, around 8.5% of them singletons. Sequences were derived from PBMCs, mostly from graft donor cells, sampled 180 days after TCRalphabeta/CD19-depleted stem cell transplant. The source is a female patient between 2 and 15 years old who had a stem cell transplant for congenital amegakaryocytic thrombocytopenia, so the T cells may come from the graft donor.

The CDR3 nucleotides read TGTGCCATCCGCCGAGACAGAGCAGCGAACACCGGGGAGCTGTTTTTT. Amino acids: CAIRRDRAANTGELFF. The chain joins TRBV10-3 to TRBJ2-2, with D possibly matching TRBD1 (5 bases). V gave up 8 bases and J gave up 0 bases, with 16 bases separating them. Germline V gene data show CDR1 as ENHRY and CDR2 as SYGVKD. The CDR3 totals 16 residues.

This clonotype has ten or more counts. The V call is TRBV6-1, the J call TRBJ2-1, with D possibly matching TRBD2 (5 bases). The ends were cut back, 6 bases at V and 0 bases at J, with 15 bases in the middle. Germline-derived CDR1 and CDR2 are MNHNS and SASEGT. The CDR3 has 16 amino acids. The CDR3 DNA reads as TGTGCCAGCAGCCACACTAGGAAACCCTCCTACAATGAGCAGTTCTTC. The encoded protein is CASSHTRKPSYNEQFF.

On this clonotype: One end of the junction varies from germline; a read error may be responsible. The chain couples TRBV12-3 or TRBV12-4 to TRBJ2-2; D is possibly TRBD2 (6 bases). The CDR3 has 15 amino acids. CDR3 bases: TGTGCCAGCAATACCCGGGGGACGGGGACTGGGGACCTGTTTTTT. Its protein product is CASNTRGTGTGDLFF.

To note about this clonotype: A much larger clone sits a single nucleotide away, making a read error possible. J is TRBJ2-1 and V is TRBV20-1; tentatively, D is TRBD2 (5 bases). Germline lookup yields CDR1 DFQATT and CDR2 SNEGSKA (reference sequence). The CDR3 has 16 amino acids. V lost 2 bases to trimming and J lost 5 bases, with 19 bases between them. The CDR3 loop reads CSARRDSEFYDNEQFF. In DNA, the CDR3 is TGCAGTGCTAGACGGGATTCCGAGTTTTACGACAATGAGCAGTTCTTC.

This clonotype was found many times. V usage is TRBV5-1 and J usage is TRBJ2-2, with D perhaps TRBD2 (5 bases). The germline V and J ends were trimmed by 0 bases and 6 bases, with 6 bases remaining between them. Germline CDR1 SGHRS, CDR2 YFSETQ. This CDR3 comprises 13 residues. The CDR3 bases are TGCGCCAGCAGCTTGGGAGGGCCCGGGGAGCTGTTTTTT. Translating gives CASSLGGPGELFF.

On this clonotype itself: A much more abundant neighbour one base away suggests this may be a read error. The rearrangement links TRBV8-2 to TRBJ2-7; the D call in the table, TRBD1, was not verified against the DNA. TRBV8-2 counts as a pseudogene. There are 15 residues in the CDR3. The CDR3 protein is CASSMTRDRSAEHYF. The CDR3 DNA reads TGTGCCAGCAGCATGACCCGGGACAGGAGTGCTGAGCATTACTTC.

This clonotype was recorded many times. The J gene is TRBJ2-7, the V gene TRBV7-9; the D gene could be TRBD1 or TRBD2 (5 bases each). CDR3 size: 12 residues. In germline, CDR1 is SEHNR, CDR2 FQNEAQ (reference sequence). Trimming removed 5 bases from V and 6 bases from J, with 11 bases in between. DNA of the CDR3: TGTGCCAGCAGCCGGGACCTCTCCGAGCAGTACTTC. Amino acids: CASSRDLSEQYF.

This clonotype appeared many times. The CDR3 region is CASSLRQSGYNEQFF. The CDR3 nucleotides are TGCGCCAGCAGCTTGAGACAGTCCGGATACAATGAGCAGTTCTTC. The chain links TRBV5-1 to TRBJ2-1, with D tentatively TRBD1 (5 bases). In germline, CDR1 is SGHRS, CDR2 YFSETQ. This CDR3 is 15 amino acids long. Trimming removed 1 base from V and 4 bases from J, with 12 bases in between.

There are many counts of this clonotype. The gene calls are TRBV5-1 and TRBJ1-2; no clear D gene. Trimming removed 4 bases at V and 6 bases at J, with 19 bases between. The CDR3 sequence is 15 residues long. CDR1 and CDR2 from the germline V gene are SGHRS and YFSETQ. Here the CDR3 reads CASSRFPRVLDGYTF. The CDR3 DNA reads TGCGCCAGCAGCCGCTTTCCGAGGGTTTTGGATGGCTACACCTTC.

This clonotype has more than one count but fewer than ten. The chain carries TRBV9 and TRBJ2-1, with 13 bases fitting TRBD2. CDR1 and CDR2 (germline): SGDLS, YYNGEE. After removal of 1 base from V and 7 bases from J, the junction contained 2 bases not matched to a gene. The CDR3 runs to 15 residues. CDR3 DNA: TGTGCCAGCAGCGTACTACTAGCGGGGGGGAATGAGCAGTTCTTC. It specifies CASSVLLAGGNEQFF.

The chain combines TRBV18 with TRBJ2-2; no clear D. The germline gives CDR1 KGHSH, CDR2 LQKENI. CDR3 size: 14 residues. Trimming shortened V by 5 bases and J by 1 base, and 8 bases separated the two germline ends. CDR3 nucleotide sequence: TGTGCCAGCTCAACGGTATGGAACACCGGGGAGCTGTTTTTT. The encoded protein is CASSTVWNTGELFF.

The chain employs TRBV20-1 and TRBJ2-7, with 7 bases matching TRBD2. Trimming at V came to 1 base and at J to 0 bases, leaving 12 bases not matched to a gene. The length of the CDR3 is 17 residues. Germline V gene lookup returns CDR1 DFQATT and CDR2 SNEGSKA (reference sequence). DNA of the CDR3: TGCAGTGCTAGAGTAGATTTAGGGGAGGGTAACTCCTACGAGCAGTACTTC. Its protein product is CSARVDLGEGNSYEQYF.

This clonotype has at least ten counts. The gene calls are TRBV12-3 or TRBV12-4 and TRBJ1-5; 9 bases align to TRBD1. This CDR3 is built from 15 residues. V dropped 6 bases and J dropped 6; count of bases not matched to a gene: 9. CDR3 loop: CASSPRTGEGQPQHF. For the CDR3, the DNA is TGTGCCAGCAGCCCTCGGACAGGGGAGGGTCAGCCCCAGCATTTT.

The chain links TRBV30 to TRBJ2-3, with unresolved D. Germline V lookup: CDR1 GTSNPN, CDR2 SVGIG (reference sequence). V lost 0 bases and J 4 bases, leaving 8 bases between the germline ends. CDR3 length: 13 amino acids. CDR3 nucleotides: TGTGCCTGGAGTGTAAGGGTGGCAGATACGCAGTATTTT. Translating gives CAWSVRVADTQYF.

At least ten counts were recorded for this clonotype. The chain carries TRBV20-1 and TRBJ1-4; no reliable D call. V dropped 6 bases and J dropped 4 bases, with 12 bases sitting between them. CDR3 length: 13 amino acids. Germline V gene lookup returns CDR1 DFQATT and CDR2 SNEGSKA (reference sequence). The CDR3 nucleotides are TGCAGTGCCCGAAGCGGCAGTAATGAAAAACTGTTTTTT. Protein sequence: CSARSGSNEKLFF.

In its sample, this clonotype was seen a few times. V is TRBV5-1 and J is TRBJ2-5, with 14 bases identical to TRBD2. The V gene end was trimmed by 6 bases and the J gene end by 4 bases; junction bases not matched to a gene: 14. Germline V CDR1 and CDR2: SGHRS, YFSETQ. The CDR3 loop spans 18 amino acids. CDR3 coding DNA: TGCGCCAGCACCCTGAACGGCGGGACTAGCGGGGGCAGAGAGACCCAGTACTTC. Translated, it gives CASTLNGGTSGGRETQYF.

The chain joins TRBV20-1 to TRBJ2-7, with D possibly matching TRBD1 (5 bases). This CDR3 contains 15 residues. Trimming shortened V by 3 bases and J by 9 bases, and 24 bases separated the two germline ends. CDR1 is DFQATT and CDR2 is SNEGSKA in the germline V gene (reference sequence). DNA for the CDR3: TGCAGTGCTAGTTTAAAGGGGATCTCTCCCCACGGGCAGTACTTC. It translates to CSASLKGISPHGQYF.

This clonotype was counted only a few times. The chain joins TRBV7-9 to TRBJ2-7; 10 bases fit TRBD2. CDR3 length equals 15 residues. Germline V gene sequence: CDR1 SEHNR, CDR2 FQNEAQ (reference sequence). The ends lost 3 bases at V and 2 bases at J; junction bases unmatched: 4. The chain's CDR3 is CASSFLAGEAYEQYF. CDR3 nucleotides: TGTGCCAGCAGCTTTCTAGCGGGAGAAGCCTACGAGCAGTACTTC.

This clonotype was found a few times. The rearrangement links TRBV6-5 to TRBJ1-4; tentatively, D is TRBD1 (5 bases). The CDR3 length is 15 residues. V was pared by 0 bases and J by 6 bases, with 11 bases between. Germline V CDR1 and CDR2: MNHEY, SVGAGI. The CDR3: CASSYSRDQDEKLFF. The DNA for the CDR3 is TGTGCCAGCAGTTACTCGAGGGACCAAGATGAAAAACTGTTTTTT.

CDR3 in amino acids: CASSHDRGVYEQYF. In DNA form, the CDR3 reads TGTGCCAGCAGTCACGACAGGGGAGTCTACGAGCAGTACTTC. The gene calls are TRBV6-2 or TRBV6-3 and TRBJ2-7, with TRBD1 matching 8 bases. CDR3 size: 14 residues. After removal of 5 bases from V and 3 bases from J, the junction contained 6 bases not matched to a gene. Per the germline V gene, CDR1 is MNHEY and CDR2 is SVGEGT.

This clonotype was counted at least ten times. The chain's CDR3 is CASSFADRTGYGYTF. The CDR3 DNA is TGTGCCAGCAGTTTTGCGGATCGAACGGGATATGGCTACACCTTC. The genes are TRBV27 and TRBJ1-2; no firm D call. CDR3 length equals 15 residues. The germline V gene encodes CDR1 MNHEY and CDR2 SMNVEV (reference sequence). The ends were cut back, 3 bases at V and 5 bases at J, with 16 bases in the middle.

This clonotype has a count of ten or more. The gene calls are TRBV20-1 and TRBJ2-3; tentatively, D is TRBD1 (6 bases). Trimming shortened V by 4 bases and J by 1 base, and 15 bases separated the two germline ends. The CDR3 length is 15 residues. Germline CDR1 and CDR2: DFQATT and SNEGSKA (reference sequence). The CDR3 DNA is TGCAGTGCTATACACAGGGTGCTGGGCACAGATACGCAGTATTTT. As protein: CSAIHRVLGTDTQYF.

The gene calls are TRBV5-1 and TRBJ2-1, with 15 bases lining up with TRBD2. This CDR3 is built from 19 residues. Germline V CDR1 and CDR2: SGHRS, YFSETQ. The junction had 14 bases not matched to a gene; V was cut back by 2 bases and J by 8 bases. CDR3 nucleotide sequence: TGCGCCAGCAGCTTTGGGGGAGAGGGACTAGCGGGAGGCCTGCATGAGCAGTTCTTC. The encoded protein is CASSFGGEGLAGGLHEQFF.

In regard to this clonotype: A much larger clone lies a single base off, so this may be a read error. The chain combines TRBV27 with TRBJ2-2; no clear D. CDR3 length: 14 amino acids. CDR1 is MNHEY, CDR2 SMNVEV, per germline (reference sequence). The CDR3 region has the DNA TGTGCCAGCAGTCAATTGGGCGACACCTGGGAGCTGTTTTTT. Protein product: CASSQLGDTWELFF.

The chain has TRBV28 and TRBJ2-2; a possible D gene is TRBD2 (5 bases). The CDR3 is 17 residues long. With 3 bases removed from V and 6 bases from J, the gap between germline ends came to 20 bases. From germline, CDR1 is MDHEN and CDR2 SYDVKM. CDR3 nucleotide sequence: TGTGCCAGCAGTTTGGCCCACGCGGGCCGGAGGCCCGGGGAGCTGTTTTTT. Protein product: CASSLAHAGRRPGELFF.

This clonotype occurred many times. This rearrangement joins TRBV7-9 to TRBJ1-4; D not certain. Germline CDR1 SEHNR, CDR2 FQNEAQ (reference sequence). The CDR3 length is 14 residues. V was cut by 3 bases and J by 8 bases, with 13 bases left in between. CDR3 region: CASSFLVAGEKLFF. CDR3 DNA sequence: TGTGCCAGCAGCTTTCTGGTGGCGGGCGAAAAACTGTTTTTT. The whole variable domain, filled in from reference TRBV7-9 and TRBJ1-4, reads DTGVSQNPRHKITKRGQNVTFRCDPISEHNRLYWYRQTLGQGPEFLTYFQNEAQLEKSRLLSDRFSAERPKGSFSTLEIQRTEQGDSAMYLCASSFLVAGEKLFFGSGTQLSVL.